This entry lists 25 T cell receptor beta chains sequenced from one sample in a study of T cells in women clearing cervical HPV infection. Measured with immunoSEQ multiplex PCR; TCRdb has only the in-frame clones, and not every one. In all, the sample yields around 28,000 clones. Specimen: blood buffy coat. These receptors were taken from a woman aged 18 to 75 with a cervical HPV16 infection that either progressed to CIN3+ or cleared (not recorded which).

Worth noting for this clone: The sequence runs out 3 residues before the end of the CDR3; the remainder is reconstructed from the germline J gene. The chain recombines TRBV7-3 with TRBJ2-3; 8 nucleotides agree with TRBD2. CDR3 length: 15 amino acids. The V and J ends lost 5 bases and 2 bases, in that order; junction bases with no gene match: 6. The germline CDR1 and CDR2 sequences are SGHTA and FQGTGA. CDR3: CASSPTSGPTDTQYF. The DNA read from the CDR3 is TGTGCCAGCAGCCCTACTAGCGGTCCCACAGATACG.

Concerning this clone: The read falls 3 residues short of the CDR3 end, and the missing part is taken from the germline J gene. The chain combines TRBV19 with TRBJ1-1; 9 bases are shared with TRBD1. Germline values: CDR1 LNHDA, CDR2 SQIVND (reference sequence). J gave up 1 base and V 6 bases, and 0 bases lay outside the gene matches. This CDR3 has 13 residues. The covered CDR3 bases are TGTGCCAGTAGGGGACAGGGGAACACTGAA. Protein: CASRGQGNTE. The full CDR3 protein is CASRGQGNTEAFF.

Comments on this clone: The CDR3 end is not reached by the read, which stops 3 residues before it; the germline J gene fills it in. The chain combines TRBV5-1 with TRBJ2-2; D perhaps matches TRBD1 (5 bases). This CDR3 comprises 14 residues. CDR1 and CDR2 (germline): SGHRS, YFSETQ. CDR3 amino acids: CASSLKGIGEKLFF. Partial CDR3 DNA: TGCGCCAGCAGCTTGAAGGGGATTGGAGAAAAG.

As for this clone: The read ends 3 residues early relative to the CDR3; the germline J gene fills the gap. The V gene is TRBV2, the J gene TRBJ2-1; 9 bases align to TRBD2. Germline CDR1 is SNHLY and CDR2 is FYNNEI. The V segment lost 3 bases and the J segment 8 bases; nucleotides outside the gene matches: 8. The CDR3 loop spans 15 amino acids. Here the CDR3 reads CASSETSGTPHEQFF. The CDR3 bases that were read are TGTGCCAGCAGTGAGACTAGCGGTACTCCCCATGAG.

A note on this clone: The sequenced fragment ends 3 residues before the CDR3 boundary, so the rest is inferred from the germline J gene. The genes are TRBV20-1 and TRBJ2-1, with D perhaps matching TRBD2 (6 bases). Germline V gene sequence: CDR1 DFQATT, CDR2 SNEGSKA (reference sequence). The CDR3 loop spans 15 amino acids. Trimming removed 0 bases from V and 2 bases from J, with 11 bases in between. The CDR3 region is CSARDHGGTYNEQFF. The CDR3 DNA, read in part, is TGCAGTGCTAGAGATCATGGCGGGACCTACAATGAG.

A note on this clone: The read ends 3 residues before the CDR3 terminus; that terminus is restored from the germline J gene. This chain links TRBV29-1 with TRBJ2-7; D gene unclear. In germline, CDR1 is SQVTM, CDR2 ANQGSEA. Deletions cut 1 base from V and 2 bases from J, with 15 bases between. The CDR3 has 15 residues. Incomplete CDR3 DNA: TGCAGCGTTGAAGGGGCTGGAGCTGATCCCTACGAG. Translated, it gives CSVEGAGADPYE. The whole CDR3 region reads CSVEGAGADPYEQYF.

A note on this clone: The read gets to within 3 residues of the CDR3 end, and the germline J gene fills in the rest. The J gene is TRBJ2-3, the V gene TRBV5-6; maybe TRBD1 (6 bases). The CDR3 consists of 15 residues. Germline V gives CDR1 SGHDT, CDR2 YYEEEE. The covered CDR3 bases are TGTGCCAGCAGCTTTGGACAGTTCAGCAATCAGCCG. It codes for CASSFGQFSNQP. In full, the CDR3 reads CASSFGQFSNQPQYF.

For this clone: The read terminates 3 residues before the CDR3 end, so the remaining end is supplied by the germline J gene. The chain uses TRBV29-1 and TRBJ2-3; 10 bases map to TRBD2. Trimming removed 3 bases from V and 3 bases from J; junction bases left unmatched: 18. The germline gives CDR1 SQVTM, CDR2 ANQGSEA. The CDR3 totals 19 residues. The CDR3 DNA, read in part, is TGCAGCGTTGAGGGGGGGGTTCTTAGCGGGAGGTTAAGTACAGATACG. This sequence encodes CSVEGGVLSGRLSTDT. The full CDR3 protein is CSVEGGVLSGRLSTDTQYF.

The sequenced CDR3 bases are TGTGCCAGCAGTTGGGGCGGGGGGGTTGAAAAA. This encodes CASSWGGGVEK. The complete CDR3 reads CASSWGGGVEKLFF. The V and J genes are TRBV12-3 or TRBV12-4 and TRBJ1-4; possibly TRBD1 for D (5 bases). The read gets to within 3 residues of the CDR3 end, and the germline J gene fills in the rest. V dropped 4 bases and J dropped 7 bases, with 13 bases sitting between them. This CDR3 comprises 14 residues.

Note on this clone: The CDR3 is cut off 3 residues early in the read; its end comes from the germline J gene. This chain uses TRBV20-1 with TRBJ2-5, with D tentatively TRBD2 (6 bases). With 3 bases removed from V and 4 bases from J, the gap between germline ends came to 12 bases. The germline CDR1 and CDR2 sequences are DFQATT and SNEGSKA (reference sequence). The CDR3 has 13 amino acids. The CDR3 bases that were read are TGCAGTGCTAGGGCCCAGGGAGGAGAGACC. Protein: CSARAQGGET. The entire CDR3 protein reads CSARAQGGETQYF.

Concerning this clone itself: Read coverage stops 3 residues before the CDR3 terminus; the germline J gene supplies the remainder. This chain connects TRBV18 to TRBJ2-1, with TRBD1 identical over 9 bases. This CDR3 is built from 14 residues. The germline V gene has CDR1 KGHSH and CDR2 LQKENI. Trimming took 4 bases from V and 5 from J; bases not matched to a gene: 3. CDR3 bases read: TGTGCCAGCTCACAGGACAGGGGAGACAATGAG. Protein: CASSQDRGDNE. The full CDR3 protein is CASSQDRGDNEQFF.

As for this clone: The CDR3 is cut off 3 residues early in the read; its end comes from the germline J gene. The chain uses TRBV7-3 and TRBJ2-1; D ambiguous. Germline V gene sequence: CDR1 SGHTA, CDR2 FQGTGA. There are 12 residues in the CDR3. The ends were cut back, 5 bases at V and 6 bases at J, with 8 bases in the middle. The CDR3 here is CASSQTGNEQFF. CDR3 bases read: TGTGCCAGCAGCCAGACGGGCAATGAG.

As for this clone: The read finishes 3 residues shy of the CDR3 end, and the germline J gene is used to complete it. The J gene is TRBJ2-5, the V gene TRBV2; 12 bases line up with TRBD2. Germline assignment: CDR1 SNHLY and CDR2 FYNNEI. V shed 3 bases and J 4 bases; nucleotides not matched to a gene: 9. The CDR3 spans 17 residues. CDR3 DNA, as far as it was read: TGTGCCAGCAGTGACCTAGCGGGGGGGCCCACCACAGAGACC. Translation gives CASSDLAGGPTTET. The CDR3 in its entirety is CASSDLAGGPTTETQYF. Full variable domain (rest looked up from reference TRBV2 and TRBJ2-5): EPEVTQTPSHQVTQMGQEVILRCVPISNHLYFYWYRQILGQKVEFLVSFYNNEISEKSEIFDDQFSVERPDGSNFTLKIRSTKLEDSAMYFCASSDLAGGPTTETQYFGPGTRLLVL.

As regards this clone: The CDR3 end falls 3 residues outside the read, so it is completed with the germline J gene. This sequence joins TRBV5-6 and TRBJ2-2; maybe TRBD1 (5 bases). Germline CDR1 reads SGHDT; CDR2 reads YYEEEE. This CDR3 has 14 residues. The V end lost 7 bases, the J end lost 4 bases, and 14 bases lay between the germline ends. The CDR3 DNA, read in part, is TGTGCCAGCCAGCCCAGGGCTAGCACCGGGGAG. Translated: CASQPRASTGE. The whole CDR3 is CASQPRASTGELFF.

To note about this clone: Read sequence stops 3 residues before the CDR3 end, and the germline J gene provides the missing end. This rearrangement joins TRBV19 to TRBJ1-4; D gene ambiguous. This CDR3 region has 13 residues. V dropped 0 bases and J dropped 6 bases, with 5 bases sitting between them. CDR1 LNHDA and CDR2 SQIVND come from the germline V gene (reference sequence). CDR3 DNA (partial): TGTGCCAGTAGTATAGACAGAGATGAAAAA. Translated: CASSIDRDEK. The entire CDR3 sequence reads CASSIDRDEKLFF.

As regards this clone: From the germline J gene comes the end of the CDR3, since the read stops 3 residues before it. The J gene is TRBJ2-5, the V gene TRBV19, with TRBD1 matching 9 bases. The CDR3 runs to 14 residues. Per germline, CDR1 LNHDA and CDR2 SQIVND (reference sequence). Germline trimming cut 10 bases from V and 5 bases from J; bases unmatched to any gene: 11. The CDR3 loop is CATRRTGGAETQYF. CDR3 bases read: TGTGCCACTCGTCGTACAGGGGGCGCGGAGACC.

A word on this clone: The read ends 3 residues early relative to the CDR3; the germline J gene fills the gap. This rearrangement joins TRBV20-1 to TRBJ1-2; a possible D gene is TRBD1 (6 bases). Germline V gene data show CDR1 as DFQATT and CDR2 as SNEGSKA (reference sequence). The CDR3 length is 13 residues. The CDR3 is CSAPKEQGLGYTF. The DNA read from the CDR3 is TGCAGTGCACCGAAGGAACAGGGATTAGGC.

On this clone: The sequenced fragment ends 3 residues before the CDR3 boundary, so the rest is inferred from the germline J gene. This chain uses TRBV2 with TRBJ1-6; D gene unclear. The germline V gene has CDR1 SNHLY and CDR2 FYNNEI. The CDR3 sequence is 14 residues long. Trimming shortened V by 1 base and J by 4 bases, and 5 bases separated the two germline ends. The CDR3 spells CASSEVRYNSPLHF. The DNA read from the CDR3 is TGTGCCAGCAGTGAAGTCAGATATAATTCACCC.

With regard to this clone: The read ends 3 residues shy of where the CDR3 ends; the end is completed using the germline J gene. The chain uses TRBV6-1 and TRBJ1-1, with TRBD1 as a possible D gene (5 bases). Trimming pared 2 bases from V and 1 base from J, leaving 14 bases between. The germline gives CDR1 MNHNS, CDR2 SASEGT. The length of the CDR3 is 16 residues. The CDR3 DNA, read in part, is TGTGCCAGCAGTGAATGGGTGGGGAGGGGGAACACTGAA. Its translation is CASSEWVGRGNTE. Given in full, the CDR3 is CASSEWVGRGNTEAFF.

As to this clone: One end of the junction does not line up with germline, which may come from a read error. The CDR3 goes on 3 residues after the read ends, and that part is filled in from the germline J gene. V gene TRBV6-1 combines with J gene TRBJ1-2; 7 nucleotides align to TRBD1. The CDR3 runs to 13 residues. Germline assignment: CDR1 MNHNS and CDR2 SASEGT. The CDR3 bases that were read are TGTGCCGGCAGTGACAGGGTCAACTATGGC. It translates to CAGSDRVNYG. In full, the CDR3 is CAGSDRVNYGYTF.

Of note for this clone: The CDR3 end is not reached by the read, which stops 3 residues before it; the germline J gene fills it in. The chain combines TRBV7-8 with TRBJ2-2, with TRBD2 matching over 7 bases. Germline assignment: CDR1 SGHVS and CDR2 FQNEAQ. The CDR3 runs to 14 residues. V was clipped by 4 bases and J by 6 bases; unmatched bases: 5. CDR3: CASSSGAGAGELFF. The DNA read from the CDR3 is TGTGCCAGCAGCTCCGGCGCGGGGGCCGGGGAG. The whole variable domain, filled in from reference TRBV7-8 and TRBJ2-2, reads GAGVSQSPRYKVAKRGQDVALRCDPISGHVSLFWYQQALGQGPEFLTYFQNEAQLDKSGLPSDRFFAERPEGSVSTLKIQRTQQEDSAVYLCASSSGAGAGELFFGEGSRLTVL.

As to this clone: The observed sequence ends 3 residues before the CDR3 terminus, with the missing tail filled in from the germline J gene. The genes are TRBV5-1 and TRBJ2-7; maybe TRBD2 (6 bases). Germline CDR1 reads SGHRS; CDR2 reads YFSETQ. V dropped 0 bases and J dropped 0 bases, with 10 bases sitting between them. The CDR3 extends over 15 amino acids. The CDR3 is CASSLGLGGSYEQYF. Incomplete CDR3 DNA: TGCGCCAGCAGCTTGGGACTAGGAGGCTCCTACGAG.

Remarks on this clone: The read ends 3 residues before the CDR3 terminus; that terminus is restored from the germline J gene. The chain employs TRBV30 and TRBJ2-1; 7 bases map to TRBD1. This CDR3 spans 13 amino acids. V was pared by 7 bases and J by 4 bases, with 7 bases of the junction left unmatched. The germline V gene has CDR1 GTSNPN and CDR2 SVGIG (reference sequence). CDR3 region: CASNRDSYNEQFF. CDR3 DNA (partial): TGTGCCTCCAACCGGGACAGTTACAATGAG.

Turning to this clone: The read falls 3 residues short of the CDR3 end, and the missing part is taken from the germline J gene. This sequence joins TRBV4-1 and TRBJ2-7, with D possibly matching TRBD1 (5 bases). CDR3 size: 14 residues. CDR1 and CDR2 from the germline V gene are MGHRA and YSYEKL. Between the trimmed V and J ends, which lost 4 bases and 5 bases, there was a span of 15 bases. The CDR3 DNA, read in part, is TGCGCCAGCAGCCCCTCAGGGCAGTTTGACGAG. Its translation is CASSPSGQFDE. The entire CDR3 protein is CASSPSGQFDEQYF.

Notes on this clone: The read finishes 3 residues shy of the CDR3 end, and the germline J gene is used to complete it. The J gene is TRBJ1-6, the V gene TRBV11-2; D gene unclear. The CDR3 runs to 13 residues. V lost 3 bases to trimming and J lost 7 bases, with 7 bases between them. CDR1 is SGHAT, CDR2 FQNNGV, per germline. CDR3 DNA, as far as it was read: TGTGCCAGCAGCTTGCACGGGAATTCACCC. It translates to CASSLHGNSP. The complete CDR3 reads CASSLHGNSPLHF.